The rows below give T cell receptor beta chains drawn from one sample of a study of cytomegalovirus exposure and HLA in healthy donors. Generated by immunoSEQ multiplex PCR, the TCRdb table keeps only in-frame clones and is missing some. The sample lists 150,000 to 200,000 clones; roughly 79% were seen once. The specimen was PBMCs. Source of these receptors: a man aged 25-45 years in good health and CMV-seronegative. CDR3s include the opening cysteine and the closing phenylalanine or tryptophan. D genes are given only for firm matches. Size tells how often a clone was seen (once, few, many) or the class of an expanded clone, and some rows leave it out.

clone size	D gene	V gene	J gene	CDR3 protein	CDR3 DNA
.	.	TRBV10-3	TRBJ2-5	CAISRASNMGRETQYF	TGTGCCATCAGCCGAGCTAGCAACATGGGGAGGGAGACCCAGTACTTC
.	TRBD2	TRBV29-1	TRBJ2-1	CSVESPILAGNYNEQFF	TGCAGCGTTGAATCCCCAATTCTAGCGGGGAACTACAATGAGCAGTTCTTC
.	TRBD2	TRBV10-3	TRBJ2-7	CAISPTSGSFHEQYF	TGTGCCATCAGCCCAACTAGCGGGAGCTTCCACGAGCAGTACTTC
.	TRBD2	TRBV28	TRBJ2-7	CASSISGRAGEQYF	TGTGCCAGCAGTATTAGCGGGAGGGCGGGGGAGCAGTACTTC
.	TRBD1	TRBV18	TRBJ1-1	CASSPMTGSTEAFF	TGTGCCAGCTCACCCATGACAGGGAGCACTGAAGCTTTCTTT
.	TRBD2	TRBV6-5	TRBJ2-7	CASRRTSGEQYF	TGTGCCAGCAGACGTACTAGCGGTGAGCAGTACTTC
.	TRBD2	TRBV5-1	TRBJ2-3	CASRLAGGDTQYF	TGCGCCAGCAGACTAGCGGGAGGAGATACGCAGTATTTT
.	.	TRBV5-4	TRBJ2-4	CASSLKLAKNIQYF	TGTGCCAGCAGCTTAAAGCTAGCCAAAAACATTCAGTACTTC
.	TRBD2	TRBV6-6	TRBJ2-7	CASRMGLAGTYEQYF	TGTGCCAGCAGAATGGGACTAGCGGGGACCTACGAGCAGTACTTC
once	TRBD1	TRBV29-1	TRBJ1-1	CSVEALQGQENMNTEAFF	TGCAGCGTTGAAGCTCTACAGGGGCAGGAGAACATGAACACTGAAGCTTTCTTT
.	.	TRBV11-2	TRBJ1-5	CASSLGRGANQPQHF	TGTGCCAGCAGCTTAGGTCGGGGGGCCAATCAGCCCCAGCATTTT
few	.	TRBV6-1	TRBJ1-4	CASSELGLFF	TGTGCCAGCAGTGAACTAGGACTGTTTTTT
once	TRBD1	TRBV5-1	TRBJ2-1	CASSYGQGYNEQFF	TGCGCCAGCAGCTACGGACAGGGTTACAATGAGCAGTTCTTC
.	.	TRBV25-1	TRBJ2-5	CASSESRVSETQYF	TGTGCCAGCAGTGAATCTCGGGTGTCGGAGACCCAGTACTTC
.	TRBD1	TRBV29-1	TRBJ2-1	CSVERTGPLENEQFF	TGCAGCGTTGAGAGGACAGGCCCCTTGGAGAATGAGCAGTTCTTC
.	.	TRBV12-2	TRBJ1-5	CASRPIPGNQPQHF	TGTGCAAGTCGCCCGATCCCGGGGAATCAGCCCCAGCATTTT
.	.	TRBV7-2	TRBJ2-1	CASSLPGTINEQFF	TGTGCCAGCAGCTTACCCGGGACAATCAATGAGCAGTTCTTC
.	.	TRBV2	TRBJ2-1	CASTAGSLPHEQFF	TGTGCCAGCACGGCGGGGTCTCTCCCCCATGAGCAGTTCTTC
few	.	TRBV2	TRBJ2-5	CASSSRWIRETQYF	TGTGCCAGCAGCTCCCGGTGGATCAGGGAGACCCAGTACTTC
.	TRBD2	TRBV4-1	TRBJ2-2	CASSQFQREGVGELFF	TGCGCCAGCAGCCAATTCCAGCGGGAGGGGGTCGGGGAGCTGTTTTTT
.	.	TRBV11-2	TRBJ2-7	CASRSWEVGHEQYF	TGTGCCAGCAGATCGTGGGAGGTGGGGCACGAGCAGTACTTC
few	.	TRBV5-1	TRBJ1-1	CASSSIAGGVNTEAFF	TGCGCCAGCAGCTCTATCGCGGGGGGGGTGAACACTGAAGCTTTCTTT
.	.	TRBV27	TRBJ2-2	CASRSQGANTGELFF	TGTGCCAGCAGATCACAGGGAGCGAACACCGGGGAGCTGTTTTTT
.	TRBD2	TRBV7-9	TRBJ2-7	CASSTTGTSVYEQYF	TGTGCCAGCAGTACAACCGGGACTAGCGTTTACGAGCAGTACTTC
.	TRBD1	TRBV14	TRBJ1-2	CASSQFTGDPYGYTF	TGTGCCAGCAGCCAATTCACAGGGGACCCCTATGGCTACACCTTC
.	TRBD1	TRBV28	TRBJ2-2	CASSTGGRGAGELFF	TGTGCCAGCAGTACAGGGGGCAGGGGGGCCGGGGAGCTGTTTTTT
.	.	TRBV19	TRBJ2-2	CASTETGSGVGELFF	TGTGCCAGTACCGAAACGGGATCAGGGGTCGGGGAGCTGTTTTTT
once	.	TRBV5-8	TRBJ1-4	CASSPNRAEYEKLFF	TGTGCCAGCAGCCCAAACAGGGCTGAATATGAAAAACTGTTTTTT
.	TRBD2	TRBV19	TRBJ2-7	CASSTIGTSGTYEQYF	TGTGCCAGTAGTACCATCGGGACTAGCGGAACCTACGAGCAGTACTTC
.	TRBD1	TRBV18	TRBJ1-1	CASSRTGDTEAFF	TGTGCCAGCTCACGGACAGGGGACACTGAAGCTTTCTTT
.	.	TRBV7-9	TRBJ2-7	CASSLAGGQSYEQYF	TGTGCCAGCAGCTTAGCGGGCGGACAGTCCTACGAGCAGTACTTC
.	TRBD2	TRBV5-1	TRBJ2-7	CASQAGGGHEQYF	TGCGCCAGCCAGGCGGGGGGCGGCCACGAGCAGTACTTC
.	.	TRBV11-3	TRBJ2-7	CASSRTSGSYEQYF	TGTGCCAGCAGCCGGACTTCGGGATCCTACGAGCAGTACTTC
few	TRBD2	TRBV27	TRBJ2-1	CASSPGLALYNEQFF	TGTGCCAGCAGTCCGGGACTAGCGCTGTACAATGAGCAGTTCTTC
few	.	TRBV9	TRBJ1-4	CASSIGAGNEKLFF	TGTGCCAGCAGCATTGGGGCGGGGAATGAAAAACTGTTTTTT
.	TRBD2	TRBV25-1	TRBJ2-1	CASSESPSGYGNEQFF	TGTGCCAGCAGTGAATCTCCTAGCGGGTATGGGAATGAGCAGTTCTTC
.	TRBD1	TRBV28	TRBJ2-7	CASGDRASRGLKREQYF	TGTGCCAGCGGTGACAGGGCATCTAGGGGCCTGAAAAGGGAGCAGTACTTC
.	.	TRBV15	TRBJ2-2	CATSRDRGTGELFF	TGTGCCACCAGCAGAGACAGGGGCACCGGGGAGCTGTTTTTT
.	.	TRBV5-4	TRBJ1-6	CASSFGGRASSYNSPLHF	TGTGCCAGCAGCTTCGGGGGGCGCGCGAGCTCCTATAATTCACCCCTCCACTTT
once	TRBD1	TRBV5-1	TRBJ2-1	CASSLDADRDSSYNEQFF	TGCGCCAGCAGCTTGGACGCCGACAGGGATTCTTCCTACAATGAGCAGTTCTTC
.	TRBD1	TRBV6-5	TRBJ1-2	CASSYGGTAYGYTF	TGTGCCAGCAGTTACGGCGGGACAGCTTATGGCTACACCTTC
.	TRBD2	TRBV12-5	TRBJ2-2	CASGLVIGRVPGELFF	TGTGCTAGTGGTTTGGTAATTGGGAGGGTCCCCGGGGAGCTGTTTTTT
few	.	TRBV7-3	TRBJ1-5	CASSLAVNQPQHF	TGTGCCAGCAGCTTAGCGGTCAATCAGCCCCAGCATTTT
.	.	TRBV18	TRBJ1-5	CASSPGVNGQPQHF	TGTGCCAGCTCACCGGGCGTCAATGGTCAGCCCCAGCATTTT
.	TRBD2	TRBV10-1	TRBJ2-1	CASSEKLGLAGNEQFF	TGCGCCAGCAGTGAAAAGTTGGGGCTAGCGGGGAATGAGCAGTTCTTC
.	TRBD2	TRBV10-1	TRBJ2-7	CASSEVLAGVREQYF	TGCGCCAGCAGTGAGGTTCTAGCGGGAGTCCGGGAGCAGTACTTC
.	.	TRBV9	TRBJ2-1	CASSASGASYNEQFF	TGTGCCAGCAGCGCGAGCGGAGCCTCCTACAATGAGCAGTTCTTC
.	TRBD1	TRBV10-3	TRBJ1-2	CAMGVTGVVDGYTF	TGTGCCATGGGGGTGACAGGGGTAGTGGATGGCTACACCTTC
.	.	TRBV5-4	TRBJ2-7	CASSGQADYEQYF	TGTGCCAGCTCAGGGCAGGCCGACTACGAGCAGTACTTC
.	TRBD1	TRBV29-1	TRBJ2-1	CSVEAGGYNEQFF	TGCAGCGTTGAGGCAGGGGGATACAATGAGCAGTTCTTC
.	.	TRBV6-4	TRBJ2-1	CASSDVGDSYNEQFF	TGTGCCAGCAGTGACGTGGGGGACTCTTACAATGAGCAGTTCTTC
once	.	TRBV28	TRBJ1-5	CASSPARGHSQPQHF	TGTGCCAGCAGTCCCGCCAGGGGACACTCTCAGCCCCAGCATTTT
.	.	TRBV10-3	TRBJ2-3	CAISETRTDTQYF	TGTGCCATCAGTGAGACTCGCACAGATACGCAGTATTTT
.	TRBD1	TRBV4-1	TRBJ2-7	CASSQDQGTGRSYEQYF	TGCGCCAGCAGCCAAGATCAAGGGACAGGGCGGTCCTACGAGCAGTACTTC
.	.	TRBV30	TRBJ1-3	CAWNNGSLGNTIYF	TGTGCCTGGAATAACGGGAGTCTTGGAAACACCATATATTTT
.	TRBD1	TRBV10-3	TRBJ2-5	CAISGGSGDRGETQYF	TGTGCCATCAGTGGGGGCTCGGGAGACAGGGGAGAGACCCAGTACTTC
.	.	TRBV19	TRBJ1-1	CASSDGWNSRNTEAFF	TGTGCCAGTAGCGACGGTTGGAACAGCCGGAACACTGAAGCTTTCTTT